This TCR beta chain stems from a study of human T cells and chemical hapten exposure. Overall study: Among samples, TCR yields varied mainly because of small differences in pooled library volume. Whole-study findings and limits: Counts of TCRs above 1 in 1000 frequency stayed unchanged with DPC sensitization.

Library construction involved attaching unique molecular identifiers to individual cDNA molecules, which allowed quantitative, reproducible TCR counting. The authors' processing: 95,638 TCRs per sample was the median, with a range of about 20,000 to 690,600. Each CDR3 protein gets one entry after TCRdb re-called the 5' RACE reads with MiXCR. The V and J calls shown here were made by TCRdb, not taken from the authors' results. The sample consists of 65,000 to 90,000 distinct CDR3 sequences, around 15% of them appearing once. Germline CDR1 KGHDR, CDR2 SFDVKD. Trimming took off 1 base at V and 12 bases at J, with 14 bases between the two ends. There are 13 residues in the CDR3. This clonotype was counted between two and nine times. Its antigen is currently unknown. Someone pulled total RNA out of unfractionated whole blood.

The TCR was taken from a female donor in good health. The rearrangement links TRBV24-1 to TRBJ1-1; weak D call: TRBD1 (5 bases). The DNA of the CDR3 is TGTGCCACCAGTGATTTCAGAGGGGCTCGATCTTTCTTT. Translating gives CATSDFRGARSFF.